This T cell receptor (beta chain) was identified during a study of OX40 agonist ivuxolimab in advanced cancers. Overall study context: Melanoma, hepatocellular carcinoma, head and neck or renal cell cancer occurred in dose-escalation patients.

General observations from the study: The average count of expanded clones was higher among CD8+ T cells than among CD4+. No determination was made of the antigen specificity of the expanded peripheral T cells.

Repertoires were generated with immunoSEQ multiplex PCR, while TCRdb's copy carries only in-frame clones and drops some. The table lists roughly 67,000 clones, approximately 89% of them singletons. V gave up 6 bases and J gave up 5 bases; unmatched junction bases: 13. Germline V gene sequence: CDR1 SNHLY, CDR2 FYNNEI. The CDR3 runs 15 residues. This clone was seen once. Its cognate antigen is unknown. The sequences come from CD4+ or CD8+ T cells sorted from blood, collected in a trial of the OX40 agonist ivuxolimab. The sequence came from an adult with an advanced solid tumor such as melanoma, head and neck, liver or kidney cancer. The chain recombines TRBV2 with TRBJ2-7, with 7 nucleotides matching TRBD1. The CDR3 nucleotides are TGTGCCAGCAGAGCCGGTAGGGGGCTAGTGAACGAGCAGTACTTC. Translating it yields CASRAGRGLVNEQYF.